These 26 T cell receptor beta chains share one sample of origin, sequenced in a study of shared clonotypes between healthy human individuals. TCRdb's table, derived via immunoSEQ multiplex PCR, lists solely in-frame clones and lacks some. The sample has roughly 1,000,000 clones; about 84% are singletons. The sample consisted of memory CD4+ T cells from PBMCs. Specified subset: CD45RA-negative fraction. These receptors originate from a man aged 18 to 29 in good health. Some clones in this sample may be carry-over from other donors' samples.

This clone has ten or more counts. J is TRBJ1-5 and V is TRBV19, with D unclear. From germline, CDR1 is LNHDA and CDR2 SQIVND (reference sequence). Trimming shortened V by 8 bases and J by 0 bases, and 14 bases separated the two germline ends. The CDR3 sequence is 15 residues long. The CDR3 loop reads CASSYPPYSNQPQHF. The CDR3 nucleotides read TGTGCCAGTTCCTATCCCCCCTATAGCAATCAGCCCCAGCATTTT.

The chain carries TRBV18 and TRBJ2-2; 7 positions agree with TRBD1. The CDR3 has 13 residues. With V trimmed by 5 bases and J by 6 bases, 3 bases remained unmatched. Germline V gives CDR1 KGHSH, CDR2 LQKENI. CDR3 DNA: TGTGCCAGCTCAAAACAGGGGCCCGGGGAGCTGTTTTTT. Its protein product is CASSKQGPGELFF.

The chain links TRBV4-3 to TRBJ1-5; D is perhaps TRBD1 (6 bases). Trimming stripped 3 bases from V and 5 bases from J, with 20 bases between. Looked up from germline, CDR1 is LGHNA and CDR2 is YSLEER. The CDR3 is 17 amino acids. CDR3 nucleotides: TGCGCCAGCAGCCAGTGGGGTAACGGCAGGGGCGATCAGCCCCAGCATTTT. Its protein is CASSQWGNGRGDQPQHF.

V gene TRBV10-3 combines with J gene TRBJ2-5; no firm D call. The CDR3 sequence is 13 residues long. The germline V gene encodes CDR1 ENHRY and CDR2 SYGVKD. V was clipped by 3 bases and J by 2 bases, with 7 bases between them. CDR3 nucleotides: TGTGCCATCAGTGACAGCGTACAAGAGACCCAGTACTTC. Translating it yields CAISDSVQETQYF.

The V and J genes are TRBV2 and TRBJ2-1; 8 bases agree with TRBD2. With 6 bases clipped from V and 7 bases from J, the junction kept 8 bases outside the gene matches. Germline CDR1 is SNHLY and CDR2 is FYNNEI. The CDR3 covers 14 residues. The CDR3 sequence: CASRSGSKMNEQFF. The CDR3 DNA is TGTGCCAGCAGGAGCGGGAGTAAGATGAATGAGCAGTTCTTC.

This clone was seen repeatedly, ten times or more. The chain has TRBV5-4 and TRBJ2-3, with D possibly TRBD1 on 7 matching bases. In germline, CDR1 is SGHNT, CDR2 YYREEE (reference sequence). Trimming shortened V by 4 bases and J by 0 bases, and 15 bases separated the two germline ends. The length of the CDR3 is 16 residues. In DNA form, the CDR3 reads TGTGCCAGCAGCGTACGACAGGGAGGTAGCACAGATACGCAGTATTTT. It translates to CASSVRQGGSTDTQYF.

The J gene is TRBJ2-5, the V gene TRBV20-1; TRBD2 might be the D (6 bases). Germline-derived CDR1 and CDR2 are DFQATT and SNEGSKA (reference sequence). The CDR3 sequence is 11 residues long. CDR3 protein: CAGGYRETQYF. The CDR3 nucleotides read TGCGCCGGGGGATACCGGGAGACCCAGTACTTC.

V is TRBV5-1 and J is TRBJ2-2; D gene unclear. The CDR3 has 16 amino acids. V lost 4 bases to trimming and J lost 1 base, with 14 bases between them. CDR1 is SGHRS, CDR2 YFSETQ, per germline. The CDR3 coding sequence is TGCGCCAGCAGCCCGGCCTTGGCAGGGAACACCGGGGAGCTGTTTTTT. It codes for CASSPALAGNTGELFF.

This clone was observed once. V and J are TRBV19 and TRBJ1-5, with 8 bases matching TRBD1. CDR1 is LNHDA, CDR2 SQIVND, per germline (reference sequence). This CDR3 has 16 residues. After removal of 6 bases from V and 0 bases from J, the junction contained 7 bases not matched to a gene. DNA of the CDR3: TGTGCCAGTAGCGACAGGGGTCCCCTTAGCAATCAGCCCCAGCATTTT. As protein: CASSDRGPLSNQPQHF.

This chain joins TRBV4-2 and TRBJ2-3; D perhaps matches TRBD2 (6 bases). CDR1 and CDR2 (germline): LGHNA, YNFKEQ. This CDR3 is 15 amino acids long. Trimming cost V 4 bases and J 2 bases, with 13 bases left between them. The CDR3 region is CASSRDGTPTDTQYF. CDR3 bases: TGTGCCAGCAGCCGCGACGGGACTCCCACAGATACGCAGTATTTT.

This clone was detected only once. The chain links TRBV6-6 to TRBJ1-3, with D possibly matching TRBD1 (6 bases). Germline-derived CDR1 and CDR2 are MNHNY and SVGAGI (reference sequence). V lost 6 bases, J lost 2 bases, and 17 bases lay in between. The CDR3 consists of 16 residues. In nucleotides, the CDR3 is TGTGCCAGCAGAGCCACCGCGACAGGCACTGGAAACACCATATATTTT. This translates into CASRATATGTGNTIYF.

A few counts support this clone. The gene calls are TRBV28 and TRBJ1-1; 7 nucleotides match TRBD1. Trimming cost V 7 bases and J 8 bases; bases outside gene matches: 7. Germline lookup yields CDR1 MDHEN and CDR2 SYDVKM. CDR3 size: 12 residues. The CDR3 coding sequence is TGTGCCAGCACCATACCACAGGGGGAAGCTTTCTTT. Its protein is CASTIPQGEAFF.

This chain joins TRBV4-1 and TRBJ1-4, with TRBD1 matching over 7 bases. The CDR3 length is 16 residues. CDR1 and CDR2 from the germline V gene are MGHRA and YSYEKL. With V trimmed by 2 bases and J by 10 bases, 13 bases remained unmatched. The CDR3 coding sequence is TGCGCCAGCAGCCAACAGCAAGACAGGGTCGGTGGAAAACTGTTTTTT. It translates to CASSQQQDRVGGKLFF.

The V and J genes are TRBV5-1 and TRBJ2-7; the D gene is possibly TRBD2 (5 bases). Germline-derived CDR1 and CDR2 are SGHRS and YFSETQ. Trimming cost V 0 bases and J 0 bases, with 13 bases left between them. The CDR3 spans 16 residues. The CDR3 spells CASSLGTLGVSYEQYF. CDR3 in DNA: TGCGCCAGCAGCTTGGGGACTTTGGGCGTCTCCTACGAGCAGTACTTC. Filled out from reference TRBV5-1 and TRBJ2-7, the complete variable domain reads KAGVTQTPRYLIKTRGQQVTLSCSPISGHRSVSWYQQTPGQGLQFLFEYFSETQRNKGNFPGRFSGRQFSNSRSEMNVSTLELGDSALYLCASSLGTLGVSYEQYFGPGTRLTVT.

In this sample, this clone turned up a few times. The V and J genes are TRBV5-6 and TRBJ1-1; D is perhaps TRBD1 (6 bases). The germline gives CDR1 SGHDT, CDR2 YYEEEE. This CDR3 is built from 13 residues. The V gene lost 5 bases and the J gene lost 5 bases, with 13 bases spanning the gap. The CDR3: CASSWQGSTEAFF. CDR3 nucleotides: TGTGCCAGCAGTTGGCAGGGGAGTACTGAAGCTTTCTTT.

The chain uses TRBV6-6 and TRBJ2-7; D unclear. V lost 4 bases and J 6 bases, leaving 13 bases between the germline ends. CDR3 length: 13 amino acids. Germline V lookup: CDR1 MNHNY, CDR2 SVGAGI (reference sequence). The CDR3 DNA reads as TGTGCCAGCAGTTCCGACCCCGCAGTCGAGCAGTACTTC. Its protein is CASSSDPAVEQYF.

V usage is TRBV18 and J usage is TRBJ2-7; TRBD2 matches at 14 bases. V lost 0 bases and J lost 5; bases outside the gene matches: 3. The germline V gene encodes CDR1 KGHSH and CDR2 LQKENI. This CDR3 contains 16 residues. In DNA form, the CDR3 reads TGTGCCAGCTCACCACCGGGACTAGCGGGAGTTAACGAGCAGTACTTC. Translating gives CASSPPGLAGVNEQYF.

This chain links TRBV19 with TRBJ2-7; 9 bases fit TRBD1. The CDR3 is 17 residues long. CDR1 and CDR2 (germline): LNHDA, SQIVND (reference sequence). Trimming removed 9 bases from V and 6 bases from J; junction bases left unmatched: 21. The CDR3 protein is CASKEPGQGYHFCEQYF. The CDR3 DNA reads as TGTGCCAGCAAAGAACCGGGACAGGGATACCATTTCTGCGAGCAGTACTTC.

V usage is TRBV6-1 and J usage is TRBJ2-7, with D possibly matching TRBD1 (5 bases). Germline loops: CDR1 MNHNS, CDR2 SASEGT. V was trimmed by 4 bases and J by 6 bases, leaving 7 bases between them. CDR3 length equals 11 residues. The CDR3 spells CASSVRVEQYF. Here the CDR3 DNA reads TGTGCCAGCAGTGTCAGGGTCGAGCAGTACTTC.

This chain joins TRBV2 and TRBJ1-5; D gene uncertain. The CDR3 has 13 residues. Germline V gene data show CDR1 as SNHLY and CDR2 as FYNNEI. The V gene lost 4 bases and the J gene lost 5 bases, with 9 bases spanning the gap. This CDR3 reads CASSAEGDQPQHF. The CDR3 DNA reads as TGTGCCAGCAGTGCTGAAGGAGATCAGCCCCAGCATTTT.

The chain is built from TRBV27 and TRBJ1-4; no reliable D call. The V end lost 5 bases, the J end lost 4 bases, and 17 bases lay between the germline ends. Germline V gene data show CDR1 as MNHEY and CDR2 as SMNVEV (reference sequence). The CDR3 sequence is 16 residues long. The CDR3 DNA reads TGTGCCAGCAGTCCAAACAGACGGAGAAATAATGAAAAACTGTTTTTT. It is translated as CASSPNRRRNNEKLFF.

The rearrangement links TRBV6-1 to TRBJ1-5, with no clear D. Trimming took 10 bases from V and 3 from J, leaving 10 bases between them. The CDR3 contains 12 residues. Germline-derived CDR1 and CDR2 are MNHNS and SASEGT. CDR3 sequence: CATRRVNQPQHF. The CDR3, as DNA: TGTGCCACCCGACGGGTCAATCAGCCCCAGCATTTT.

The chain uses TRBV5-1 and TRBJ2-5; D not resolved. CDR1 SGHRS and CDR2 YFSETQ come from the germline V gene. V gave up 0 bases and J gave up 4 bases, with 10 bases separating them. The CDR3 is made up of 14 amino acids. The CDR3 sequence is CASSLGRAPETQYF. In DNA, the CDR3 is TGCGCCAGCAGCTTGGGTCGGGCACCAGAGACCCAGTACTTC.

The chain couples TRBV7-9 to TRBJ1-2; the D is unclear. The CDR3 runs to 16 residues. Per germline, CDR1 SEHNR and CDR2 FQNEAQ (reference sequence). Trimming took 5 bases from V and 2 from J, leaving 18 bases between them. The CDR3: CASSADPAGRNYGYTF. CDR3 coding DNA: TGTGCCAGCAGCGCCGACCCCGCAGGTCGAAACTATGGCTACACCTTC.

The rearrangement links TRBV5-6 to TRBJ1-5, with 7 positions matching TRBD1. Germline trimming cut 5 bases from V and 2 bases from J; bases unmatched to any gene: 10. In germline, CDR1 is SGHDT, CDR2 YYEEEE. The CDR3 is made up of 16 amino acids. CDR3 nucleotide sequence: TGTGCCAGCAGGAAGGAGGGGGCTGTGGGCAATCAGCCCCAGCATTTT. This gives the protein CASRKEGAVGNQPQHF.

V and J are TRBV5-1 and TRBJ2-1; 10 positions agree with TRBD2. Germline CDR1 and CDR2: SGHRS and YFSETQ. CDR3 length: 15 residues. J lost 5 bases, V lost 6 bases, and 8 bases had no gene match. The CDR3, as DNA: TGCGCCAGCAACGAACTAGCGGGAAGCAACAATGAGCAGTTCTTC. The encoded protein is CASNELAGSNNEQFF.